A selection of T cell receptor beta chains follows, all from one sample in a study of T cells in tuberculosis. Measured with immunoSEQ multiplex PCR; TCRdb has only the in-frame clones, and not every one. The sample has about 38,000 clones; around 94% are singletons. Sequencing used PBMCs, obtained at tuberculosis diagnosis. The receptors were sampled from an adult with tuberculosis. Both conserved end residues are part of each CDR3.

cdr3_aa: CASSIGGDSGQPQHF
v_call: TRBV7-2

cdr3_aa: CASSRRSQSAANVLTF
v_call: TRBV7-2

cdr3_aa: CASSLPSGAYNEQFF
v_call: TRBV11-2

cdr3_aa: CASSQARQLTGALAEQYF
v_call: TRBV4-1

cdr3_aa: CACTVSTDTQYF
v_call: TRBV30

cdr3_aa: CASSVLTESTEAFF
v_call: TRBV6-1

cdr3_aa: CATSRSEGNYGYTF
v_call: TRBV15

cdr3_aa: CASSPRQGAGYGYTF
v_call: TRBV19

cdr3_aa: CATSRGGYEQYF
v_call: TRBV27

cdr3_aa: CASSLTINTGELFF
v_call: TRBV27

cdr3_aa: CATSKDSYGYTF
v_call: TRBV10-3

cdr3_aa: CSVVSVGQSNQPQHF
v_call: TRBV29-1

cdr3_aa: CASSPGTSGWGYEQYF
v_call: TRBV5-1

cdr3_aa: CASSLAPGEGYTF
v_call: TRBV7-6

cdr3_aa: CASSGRRGPTGANVLTF
v_call: TRBV2

cdr3_aa: CASSIPGGNTYEQYF
v_call: TRBV19

cdr3_aa: CSVGTGANIQYF
v_call: TRBV29-1

cdr3_aa: CASSIQGDDTEAFF
v_call: TRBV5-1

cdr3_aa: CASSLSGTVDGYTF
v_call: TRBV27

cdr3_aa: CASSWGGTSSYNSPLHF
v_call: TRBV5-6